This T cell receptor (beta chain) was retrieved from a study of PD-1 blockade in classical Hodgkin lymphoma. Study results and limitations: Newly diagnosed patients were reported to exhibit reduced baseline TCR diversity relative to healthy donors.

This CDR3 is built from 13 residues. The germline CDR1 and CDR2 sequences are SGHKS and YYEKEE (reference sequence). J lost 5 bases, V lost 4 bases, and 5 bases had no gene match. On this clone itself: Its target is not known.

Assay: immunoSEQ multiplex PCR; the TCRdb copy retains only in-frame clones and omits some. The table has 45,000 or so clones, roughly 88% seen once. Described time point: newly diagnosed, previously untreated cHL patient sample. The chain links TRBV5-5 to TRBJ1-1, with 7 positions matching TRBD1. The receptor was derived from a human donor with classical Hodgkin lymphoma. Material for sequencing was peripheral blood mononuclear cells (PBMCs). CDR3 protein: CASSQGVGTEAFF. In nucleotides, the CDR3 is TGTGCCAGCAGCCAGGGGGTAGGAACTGAAGCTTTCTTT.